The subject of this entry is one T cell receptor beta chain. The target antigen is unknown. This sample stems from a study of T cells in localized non-small cell lung cancer. Regarding the study as a whole: When the top 100 tumor clones were examined, a median approximately 54 of them also appeared in the adjacent lung, which was paired and uninvolved. Multi-region tumor sequencing was not done, so intratumor heterogeneity could not be excluded. Those with higher blood T cell density had longer overall survival. Tumor trailed uninvolved adjacent lung in T cell clonality, which peaked there.

Libraries were prepared by immunoSEQ multiplex PCR; TCRdb keeps only in-frame clonotypes and omits some of them. The top ten hold roughly 17% of the sample, which has tens of thousands of clones, approximately 90% seen once. Per the germline V gene, CDR1 is LNHNV and CDR2 is YYDKDF (reference sequence). Between the trimmed V and J ends, which lost 2 bases and 2 bases, there was a span of 3 bases. This CDR3 is 13 amino acids long. The source of this sequence is a man aged 40 to 70 with stage III lung adenocarcinoma. Source: peripheral blood mononuclear cells, taken before any cancer treatment. J is TRBJ2-2 and V is TRBV15; D not resolved. The chain's CDR3 is CATSRSNTGELFF. DNA for the CDR3: TGTGCCACCAGCAGATCTAACACCGGGGAGCTGTTTTTT.